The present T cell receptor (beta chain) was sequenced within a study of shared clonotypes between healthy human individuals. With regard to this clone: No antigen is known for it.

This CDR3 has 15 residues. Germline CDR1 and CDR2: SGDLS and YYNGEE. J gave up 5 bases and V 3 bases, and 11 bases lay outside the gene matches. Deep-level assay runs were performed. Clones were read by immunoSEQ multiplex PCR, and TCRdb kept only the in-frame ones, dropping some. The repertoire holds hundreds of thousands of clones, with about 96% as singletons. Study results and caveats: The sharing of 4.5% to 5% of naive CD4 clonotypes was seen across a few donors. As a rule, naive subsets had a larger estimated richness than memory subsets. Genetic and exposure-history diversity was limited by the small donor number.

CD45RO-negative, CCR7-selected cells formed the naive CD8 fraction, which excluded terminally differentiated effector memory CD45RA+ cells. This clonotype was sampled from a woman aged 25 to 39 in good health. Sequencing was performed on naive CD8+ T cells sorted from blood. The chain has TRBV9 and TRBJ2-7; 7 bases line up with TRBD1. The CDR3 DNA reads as TGTGCCAGCAGCGCCGTCCGGGACAGAACACACGAGCAGTACTTC. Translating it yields CASSAVRDRTHEQYF.